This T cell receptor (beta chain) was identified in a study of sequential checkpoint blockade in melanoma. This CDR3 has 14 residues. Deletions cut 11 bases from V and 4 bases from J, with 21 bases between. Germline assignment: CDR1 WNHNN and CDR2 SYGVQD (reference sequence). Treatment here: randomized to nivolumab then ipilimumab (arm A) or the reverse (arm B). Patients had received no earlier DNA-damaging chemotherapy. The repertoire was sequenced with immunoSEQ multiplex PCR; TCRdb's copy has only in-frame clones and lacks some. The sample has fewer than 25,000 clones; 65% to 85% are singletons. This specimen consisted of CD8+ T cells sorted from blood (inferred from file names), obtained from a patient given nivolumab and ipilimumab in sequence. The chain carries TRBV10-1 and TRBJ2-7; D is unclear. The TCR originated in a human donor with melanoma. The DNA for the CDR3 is TGCGCCCCCTACGTCCGAGGAACCTTTTACGAGCAGTACTTC. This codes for CAPYVRGTFYEQYF.